The 14 T cell receptor beta chains presented below share a single source sample, sequenced in a study of regulatory T cells in long-lasting Graves disease. The time point was: newly diagnosed GD, antithyroid drugs for less than 3 months. From RNA extracted from PBMCs, the TCR library was made. Investigators prepared the TCR beta libraries by applying iRepertoire HTBI primers and Arm-PCR of CDR3 regions. One entry per CDR3 protein results from TCRdb running MiXCR on the multiplex PCR reads. The profile shows approximately 480,000 distinct CDR3 sequences, around 16% of them singletons. These data were also reused for a study on T cells in Graves' hyperthyroidism and ophthalmopathy.

This specimen consisted of peripheral blood mononuclear cells (PBMCs), obtained at new diagnosis, from a patient treated with antithyroid drugs. The receptors derive from a man aged 35 to 55 with Graves disease.

As for this clonotype: A much larger clone is a single base away; this may be a read error. The gene calls are TRBV7-9 and TRBJ2-3; 10 nucleotides match TRBD2. The germline CDR1 and CDR2 sequences are SEHNR and FQNEAQ (reference sequence). There are 17 residues in the CDR3. CDR3 bases: TGTGCCGGCAGTAAGCCTAGCGGGAGCTTTGGCACAGATACGCAGTATTTT. Translation: CAGSKPSGSFGTDTQYF.

This clonotype was counted ten times or more. The chain employs TRBV2 and TRBJ1-2; possibly TRBD1 for D (6 bases). Germline V CDR1 and CDR2: SNHLY, FYNNEI. The V end lost 6 bases, the J end lost 6 bases, and 20 bases lay between the germline ends. There are 15 residues in the CDR3. CDR3 sequence: CASSQFNSAGDGYTF. The CDR3 coding sequence is TGTGCCAGCAGCCAATTTAACAGCGCAGGGGATGGCTACACCTTC.

This chain uses TRBV28 with TRBJ1-4, with D uncertain. This CDR3 is built from 12 residues. V lost 6 bases to trimming and J lost 5 bases, with 7 bases between them. CDR1 is MDHEN and CDR2 is SYDVKM in the germline V gene. This CDR3 is CASRGTNEKLFF. In nucleotides, the CDR3 is TGTGCCAGCAGAGGAACCAATGAAAAACTGTTTTTT.

This clonotype turned up a few times. This chain joins TRBV6-2 or TRBV6-3 and TRBJ2-7; no definite D call. Per germline, CDR1 MNHEY and CDR2 SVGEGT. This CDR3 region has 16 residues. The V and J ends lost 0 bases and 3 bases respectively, with 15 bases between them. CDR3 sequence: CASSYSRVRQDYEQYF. The CDR3 nucleotides are TGTGCCAGCAGTTACTCGAGAGTTCGGCAAGACTACGAGCAGTACTTC.

This chain uses TRBV5-1 with TRBJ1-4; 10 bases line up with TRBD1. The CDR3 spans 15 residues. Trimming at V came to 3 bases and at J to 7 bases, leaving 6 bases not matched to a gene. Germline CDR1 SGHRS, CDR2 YFSETQ. This CDR3 is CASSYVGQGGEKLFF. The CDR3 region has the DNA TGCGCCAGCAGCTACGTCGGACAGGGGGGTGAAAAACTGTTTTTT.

J is TRBJ2-7 and V is TRBV4-1; 7 bases are a match to TRBD1. V shed 0 bases and J 5 bases; nucleotides not matched to a gene: 7. Per the germline V gene, CDR1 is MGHRA and CDR2 is YSYEKL. The CDR3 is made up of 15 amino acids. CDR3 in DNA: TGCGCCAGCAGCCAAGAGAGACAGGGTACCCACGAGCAGTACTTC. As protein: CASSQERQGTHEQYF.

This clonotype was counted ten times or more. This chain links TRBV6-1 with TRBJ1-1; D not resolved. The V gene's germline CDR1 is MNHNS and CDR2 SASEGT. This CDR3 has 14 residues. Between the trimmed V and J ends, which lost 2 bases and 4 bases, there was a span of 11 bases. The CDR3 sequence is CASSEIRSSTEAFF. The CDR3 DNA follows: TGTGCCAGCAGTGAAATCCGGTCGAGCACTGAAGCTTTCTTT.

V usage is TRBV5-4 and J usage is TRBJ2-1; no reliable D call. Germline V CDR1 and CDR2: SGHNT, YYREEE (reference sequence). V was shortened by 6 bases and J by 4 bases, with 8 bases between the two germline ends. The CDR3 spans 12 residues. The CDR3 sequence: CASTNRYNEQFF. The CDR3, as DNA: TGTGCCAGCACCAATCGGTACAATGAGCAGTTCTTC. Supplemented by reference TRBV5-4 and TRBJ2-1, the full variable domain reads ETGVTQSPTHLIKTRGQQVTLRCSSQSGHNTVSWYQQALGQGPQFIFQYYREEENGRGNFPPRFSGLQFPNYSSELNVNALELDDSALYLCASTNRYNEQFFGPGTRLTVL.

In this sample, this clonotype turned up many times. The chain couples TRBV28 to TRBJ2-5; 9 bases fit TRBD1. The CDR3 has 14 amino acids. Germline assignment: CDR1 MDHEN and CDR2 SYDVKM. The ends lost 5 bases at V and 3 bases at J; junction bases unmatched: 4. DNA of the CDR3: TGTGCCAGCAGTCGGACAGGGGAGAAAGAGACCCAGTACTTC. Its translation is CASSRTGEKETQYF.

This clonotype has a handful of counts. The rearrangement uses TRBV7-9 and TRBJ2-2, with D perhaps matching TRBD2 (6 bases). CDR3 length equals 15 residues. V was shortened by 5 bases and J by 3 bases, with 13 bases between the two germline ends. Germline CDR1 and CDR2: SEHNR and FQNEAQ (reference sequence). In DNA form, the CDR3 reads TGTGCCAGCAGCCCTCGGGAGAAGGACACCGGGGAGCTGTTTTTT. Translating gives CASSPREKDTGELFF.

This clonotype has at least ten counts. The V and J genes are TRBV30 and TRBJ1-5; D not certain. Germline assignment: CDR1 GTSNPN and CDR2 SVGIG (reference sequence). V was clipped by 1 base and J by 2 bases, with 6 bases between them. The CDR3 spans 13 residues. The CDR3 DNA sequence: TGTGCCTGGAGTGATTCTGGCAATCAGCCCCAGCATTTT. Translated: CAWSDSGNQPQHF.

This clonotype occurred many times. The chain combines TRBV12-5 with TRBJ2-1; 10 bases are shared with TRBD2. Germline trimming cut 2 bases from V and 3 bases from J; bases unmatched to any gene: 1. This CDR3 comprises 15 residues. Germline-derived CDR1 and CDR2 are LGHNT and FRNRAP. The CDR3 nucleotides are TGTGCTAGTGGTTTGACTAGCGGGGACTACAATGAGCAGTTCTTC. Protein: CASGLTSGDYNEQFF.

This clonotype was counted ten times or more. The chain links TRBV27 to TRBJ2-3, with D perhaps matching TRBD1 or TRBD2 (5 bases each). Germline V lookup: CDR1 MNHEY, CDR2 SMNVEV (reference sequence). Trimming took off 5 bases at V and 3 bases at J, with 15 bases between the two ends. This CDR3 has 15 amino acids. The CDR3 nucleotides read TGTGCCAGCAGTCAATCGGGACCGAGGACAGATACGCAGTATTTT. It codes for CASSQSGPRTDTQYF.

Only a few counts were recorded for this clonotype. The chain recombines TRBV20-1 with TRBJ2-6; possibly TRBD1 for D (6 bases). CDR1 is DFQATT, CDR2 SNEGSKA, per germline (reference sequence). The CDR3 sequence is 16 residues long. With 3 bases removed from V and 0 bases from J, the gap between germline ends came to 12 bases. The DNA for the CDR3 is TGCAGTGCTAGGGTAGGGGGTTCCTCTGGGGCCAACGTCCTGACTTTC. Its translation: CSARVGGSSGANVLTF.